The rows below give T cell receptor beta chains drawn from one sample of a study of blood T cell repertoires in COVID-19. Clones were read by immunoSEQ multiplex PCR, and TCRdb kept only the in-frame ones, dropping some. This table holds 100,000 to 150,000 clones, 87% found once. Sequencing was performed on peripheral blood. These receptors were collected from a woman between 55 and 75 years old with acute or convalescent COVID-19. Each CDR3 is given with its conserved first and last residue. The D gene is left open where the match is weak. Clone size appears in some rows only: once, few, many, or a class for an expanded clone.

cdr3_nt cdr3_aa v_call d_call clone_size j_call
TGTGCTAGTGGGACAGAAGCCGTTTCACCCCTCCACTTT CASGTEAVSPLHF TRBV12-5 . . TRBJ1-6
TGTGCCAGCAGCACCGGACAGGGGTACACAGATACGCAGTATTTT CASSTGQGYTDTQYF TRBV6-4 TRBD1 . TRBJ2-3
TGCGCCAGCAGCCAAGATGCATCAGGGGCGCTATATAACTATGGCTACACCTTC CASSQDASGALYNYGYTF TRBV4-1 . . TRBJ1-2
TGTGCCAGTAGTAGCCACCCGGGGAGGGCCCGGGGGGGTTATGGCTACACCTTC CASSSHPGRARGGYGYTF TRBV19 . . TRBJ1-2
TGTGCCAGCAGTTACTTTGGACAGGGGAGCTATGGCTACACCTTC CASSYFGQGSYGYTF TRBV6-5 TRBD1 once TRBJ1-2
TGTGCCATCAGTCCCTCCGACGGGACAGTCGGATACGAGCAGTACTTC CAISPSDGTVGYEQYF TRBV10-3 TRBD1 . TRBJ2-7
TGTGCCAGCAGCTCCCGGACAGGGGGAGACTATGGCTACACCTTC CASSSRTGGDYGYTF TRBV7-9 TRBD1 . TRBJ1-2
TGCAGTGCTCGTTTGGAGACCCAGTACTTC CSARLETQYF TRBV20-1 . . TRBJ2-5
TGTGCCAGCAGCCAAATGGGGGGATATGGCTACACCTTC CASSQMGGYGYTF TRBV3-1/TRBV3-2 . . TRBJ1-2
TGTGCCAGCAGTCCGGACAGCTCCATGAACACTGAAGCTTTCTTT CASSPDSSMNTEAFF TRBV3-1/TRBV3-2 . . TRBJ1-1
TGTGCCAGCAGCTTAAAACAGCCATTCTACGAGCAGTACTTC CASSLKQPFYEQYF TRBV7-9 . . TRBJ2-7
TGCGCCAGCAGTGGTTCCCGGGGTAATGGCTACACCTTC CASSGSRGNGYTF TRBV10-1 . . TRBJ1-2
TGTGCCAGTAGTCACCACGGCCCGGGACACCGAACTTATGGCTACACCTTC CASSHHGPGHRTYGYTF TRBV19 . . TRBJ1-2
TGTGCCACCAGCAGAGACCCTCCGGGACTAGGATCCGAGCAGTACTTC CATSRDPPGLGSEQYF TRBV15 TRBD2 . TRBJ2-7
TGTGCCAGCAAGTTCGAGGGTACCAACTATGGCTACACCTTC CASKFEGTNYGYTF TRBV27 . once TRBJ1-2
TGTGCCAGCAGCTCCCAACAGGGGGCAGGGGAAAAACTGTTTTTT CASSSQQGAGEKLFF TRBV5-6 TRBD1 . TRBJ1-4
TGTGCCAGCAGCCCACAGGGGGACACTGAAGCTTTCTTT CASSPQGDTEAFF TRBV5-4 TRBD1 . TRBJ1-1
TGTGCCAGCTCACCAACCGGGGGTACTGAAGCTTTCTTT CASSPTGGTEAFF TRBV18 . . TRBJ1-1
TGTGCCAGCAGTTCCCCGGGACTAGGAGACGTCAACAATGAGCAGTTCTTC CASSSPGLGDVNNEQFF TRBV11-3 TRBD2 . TRBJ2-1
TGCGCCAGCAGCTTGGGCGGTGGACTCCAAGAGGCCCAGTACTTC CASSLGGGLQEAQYF TRBV5-1 . . TRBJ2-5
TGTGCCAGCAGCGAGCAAAGGGACACCCTGGGTCATACGCAGTATTTT CASSEQRDTLGHTQYF TRBV11-2 . . TRBJ2-3
TGTGCCAGCAGTTACACGCTAGCGGGAGGCACAGATACGCAGTATTTT CASSYTLAGGTDTQYF TRBV6-5 TRBD2 . TRBJ2-3
TGTGCCAGCAGCCTGACAGGGACTGAAGCTTTCTTT CASSLTGTEAFF TRBV5-6 TRBD1 . TRBJ1-1
TGTGCCAGCTGGACCGATAGGGGCAGGGGCGTGAGGACGCAGTATTTT CASWTDRGRGVRTQYF TRBV28 . few TRBJ2-3
TGTGCCATCAGTGAGTTGGGAGGACGGCAGCCCCAGCATTTT CAISELGGRQPQHF TRBV10-3 . . TRBJ1-5